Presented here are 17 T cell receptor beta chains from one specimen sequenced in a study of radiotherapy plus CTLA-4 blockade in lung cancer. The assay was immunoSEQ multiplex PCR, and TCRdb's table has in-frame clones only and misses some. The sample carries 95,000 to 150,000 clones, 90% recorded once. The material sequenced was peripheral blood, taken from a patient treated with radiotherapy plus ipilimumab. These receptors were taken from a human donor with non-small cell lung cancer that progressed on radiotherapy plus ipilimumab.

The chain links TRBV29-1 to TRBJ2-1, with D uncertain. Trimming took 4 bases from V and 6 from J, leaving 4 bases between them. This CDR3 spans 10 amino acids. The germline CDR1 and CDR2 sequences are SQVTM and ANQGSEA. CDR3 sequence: CSVAGNEQFF. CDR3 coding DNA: TGCAGCGTTGCCGGCAATGAGCAGTTCTTC.

CDR3: CASSARTGGIMNTEAFF. The CDR3 DNA follows: TGTGCCAGTAGTGCACGGACAGGGGGTATCATGAACACTGAAGCTTTCTTT. The V call is TRBV19, the J call TRBJ1-1; 10 bases line up with TRBD1. Germline CDR1 LNHDA, CDR2 SQIVND (reference sequence). V lost 5 bases and J lost 0; bases outside the gene matches: 9. The CDR3 totals 17 residues.

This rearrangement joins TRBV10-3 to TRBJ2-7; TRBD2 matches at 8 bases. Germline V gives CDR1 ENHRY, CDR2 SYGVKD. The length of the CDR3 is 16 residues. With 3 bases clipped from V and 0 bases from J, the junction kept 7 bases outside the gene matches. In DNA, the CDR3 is TGTGCCATCAGTGAATCGGGGGGGAGCAACTCCTACGAGCAGTACTTC. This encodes CAISESGGSNSYEQYF.

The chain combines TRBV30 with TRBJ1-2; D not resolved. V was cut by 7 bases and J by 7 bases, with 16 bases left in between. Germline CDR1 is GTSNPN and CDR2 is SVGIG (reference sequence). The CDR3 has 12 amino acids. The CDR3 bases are TGTGCCTTAACCGGAGGAGCGGGTGGCTACACCTTC. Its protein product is CALTGGAGGYTF. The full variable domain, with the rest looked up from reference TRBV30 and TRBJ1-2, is SQTIHQWPATLVQPVGSPLSLECTVEGTSNPNLYWYRQAAGRGLQLLFYSVGIGQISSEVPQNLSASRPQDRQFILSSKKLLLSDSGFYLCALTGGAGGYTFGSGTRLTVV.

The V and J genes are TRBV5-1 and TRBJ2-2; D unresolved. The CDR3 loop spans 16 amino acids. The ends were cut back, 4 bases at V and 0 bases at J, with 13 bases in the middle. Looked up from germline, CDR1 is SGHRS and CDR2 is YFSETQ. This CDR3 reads CASSPQPRTNTGELFF. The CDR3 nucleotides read TGCGCCAGCAGCCCTCAACCGCGAACGAACACCGGGGAGCTGTTTTTT.

In DNA form, the CDR3 reads TGTGCCAGCAGTTCCCTCCCCGGCGGCTACACCTTC. It is translated as CASSSLPGGYTF. The chain links TRBV2 to TRBJ1-2; D remains ambiguous. Between the trimmed V and J ends, which lost 5 bases and 8 bases, there was a span of 12 bases. The CDR3 spans 12 residues. Germline V gene lookup returns CDR1 SNHLY and CDR2 FYNNEI.

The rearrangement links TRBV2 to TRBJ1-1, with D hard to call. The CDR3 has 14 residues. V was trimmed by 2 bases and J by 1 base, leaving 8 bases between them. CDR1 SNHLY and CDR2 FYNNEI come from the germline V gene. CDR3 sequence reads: CASSERSWNTEAFF. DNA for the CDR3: TGTGCCAGCAGTGAACGATCCTGGAACACTGAAGCTTTCTTT.

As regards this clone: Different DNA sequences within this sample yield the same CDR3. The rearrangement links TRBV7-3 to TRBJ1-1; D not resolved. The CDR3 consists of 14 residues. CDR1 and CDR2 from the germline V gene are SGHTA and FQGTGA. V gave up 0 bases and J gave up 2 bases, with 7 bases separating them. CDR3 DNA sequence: TGTGCCAGCAGCTTAACTGGAGCCAACACTGAAGCTTTCTTT. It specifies CASSLTGANTEAFF.

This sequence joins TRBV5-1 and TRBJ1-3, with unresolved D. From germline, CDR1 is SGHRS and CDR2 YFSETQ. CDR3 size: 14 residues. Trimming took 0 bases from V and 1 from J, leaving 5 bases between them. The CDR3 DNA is TGCGCCAGCAGCTTGGGTGAATCTGGAAACACCATATATTTT. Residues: CASSLGESGNTIYF.

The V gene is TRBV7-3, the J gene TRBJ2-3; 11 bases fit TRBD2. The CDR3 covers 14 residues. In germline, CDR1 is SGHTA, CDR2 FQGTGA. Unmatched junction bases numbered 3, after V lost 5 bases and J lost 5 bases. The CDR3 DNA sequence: TGTGCCAGCAGCCAACTAGCGGGAGTAGATACGCAGTATTTT. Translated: CASSQLAGVDTQYF.

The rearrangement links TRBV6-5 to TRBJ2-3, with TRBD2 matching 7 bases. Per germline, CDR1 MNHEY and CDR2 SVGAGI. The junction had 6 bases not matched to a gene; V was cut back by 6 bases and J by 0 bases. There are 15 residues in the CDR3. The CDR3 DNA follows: TGTGCCAGCAGCCTAAGCGGGGCTAGCACAGATACGCAGTATTTT. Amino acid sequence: CASSLSGASTDTQYF.

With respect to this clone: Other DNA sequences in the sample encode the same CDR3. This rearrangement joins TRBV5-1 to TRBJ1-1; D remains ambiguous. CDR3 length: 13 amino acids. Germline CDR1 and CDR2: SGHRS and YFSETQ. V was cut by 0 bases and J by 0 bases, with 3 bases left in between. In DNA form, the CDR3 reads TGCGCCAGCAGCTTGGGAATGAACACTGAAGCTTTCTTT. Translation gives CASSLGMNTEAFF.

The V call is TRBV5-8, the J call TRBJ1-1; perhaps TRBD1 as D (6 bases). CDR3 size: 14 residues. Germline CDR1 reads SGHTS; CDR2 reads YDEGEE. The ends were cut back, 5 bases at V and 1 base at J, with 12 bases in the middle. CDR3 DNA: TGTGCCAGCAGGAGGGGGGGTTGGAACACTGAAGCTTTCTTT. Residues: CASRRGGWNTEAFF. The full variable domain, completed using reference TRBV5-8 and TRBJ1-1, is EAGVTQSPTHLIKTRGQQATLRCSPISGHTSVYWYQQALGLGLQFLLWYDEGEERNRGNFPPRFSGRQFPNYSSELNVNALELEDSALYLCASRRGGWNTEAFFGQGTRLTVV.

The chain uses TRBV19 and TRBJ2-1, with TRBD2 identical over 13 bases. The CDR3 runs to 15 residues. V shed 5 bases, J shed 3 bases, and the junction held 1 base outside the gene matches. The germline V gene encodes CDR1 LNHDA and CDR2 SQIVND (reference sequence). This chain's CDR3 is CASSGTSGVYNEQFF. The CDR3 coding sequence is TGTGCCAGTAGTGGGACTAGCGGGGTCTACAATGAGCAGTTCTTC.

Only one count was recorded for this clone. The CDR3 sequence: CATSTTSGSFDTQYF. Here the CDR3 DNA reads TGTGCCACCAGCACGACTAGCGGGAGTTTTGATACGCAGTATTTT. The genes are TRBV15 and TRBJ2-3; 12 nucleotides line up with TRBD2. CDR3 size: 15 residues. Germline values: CDR1 LNHNV, CDR2 YYDKDF (reference sequence). Trimming cost V 4 bases and J 6 bases; bases outside gene matches: 5.

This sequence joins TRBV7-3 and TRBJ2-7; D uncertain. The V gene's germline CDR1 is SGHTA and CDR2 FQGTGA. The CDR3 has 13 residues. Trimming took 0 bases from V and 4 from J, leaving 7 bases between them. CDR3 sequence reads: CASSLTRDYEQYF. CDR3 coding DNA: TGTGCCAGCAGCTTAACTAGGGATTACGAGCAGTACTTC.

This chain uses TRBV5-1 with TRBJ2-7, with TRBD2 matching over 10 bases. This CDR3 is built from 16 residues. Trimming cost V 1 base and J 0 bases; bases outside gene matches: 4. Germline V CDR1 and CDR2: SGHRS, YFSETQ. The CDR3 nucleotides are TGCGCCAGCAGCTTGAGGGCTAGCGGGAGCTCCTACGAGCAGTACTTC. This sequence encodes CASSLRASGSSYEQYF.